The clone carrying this T cell receptor beta chain was seen at least ten times. Its antigen remains unknown. The record originates from a study of early T cells in non-severe SARS-CoV-2 infection. Study overall: Sequencing targeted bulk RNA from unsorted whole blood, leaving chains unpaired.

Study-level results: CD4 and private specificities were missed by VDJdb matching, which favored anti-spike CD8 responses.

Individual cDNA molecules received unique molecular identifiers. TCRdb re-called the 5' RACE reads through MiXCR, storing one row per CDR3 protein. The sample gives about 46,000 distinct CDR3 sequences, 5.4% of which show up once; under 7% is in the top ten. The origin of this receptor is an adult who was a healthcare worker with PCR-confirmed SARS-CoV-2 infection or an uninfected control (not recorded which). Source: whole blood, taken at baseline.

CDR3 bases: TGTGCCAGCAGCCAAGATTGGATTGGTCTGAGTCAGCCCCAGCATTTT. It codes for CASSQDWIGLSQPQHF. The V gene is TRBV4-2, the J gene TRBJ1-5; D is undetermined. V lost 0 bases, J lost 6 bases, and 15 bases lay in between. The CDR3 length is 16 residues. Germline CDR1 reads LGHNA; CDR2 reads YNFKEQ.